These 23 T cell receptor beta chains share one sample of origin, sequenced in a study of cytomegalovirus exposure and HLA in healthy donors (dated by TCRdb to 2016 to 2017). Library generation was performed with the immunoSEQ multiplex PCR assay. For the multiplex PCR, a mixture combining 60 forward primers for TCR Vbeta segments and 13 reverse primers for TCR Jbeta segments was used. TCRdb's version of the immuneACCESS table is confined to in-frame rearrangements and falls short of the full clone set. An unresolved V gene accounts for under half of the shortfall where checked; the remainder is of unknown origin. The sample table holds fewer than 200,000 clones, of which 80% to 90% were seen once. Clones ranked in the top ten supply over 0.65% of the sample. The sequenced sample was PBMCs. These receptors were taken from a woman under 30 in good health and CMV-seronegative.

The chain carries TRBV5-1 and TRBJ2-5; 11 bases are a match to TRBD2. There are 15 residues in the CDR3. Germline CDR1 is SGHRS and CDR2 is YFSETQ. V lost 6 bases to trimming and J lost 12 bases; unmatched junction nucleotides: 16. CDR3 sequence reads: CASTQEAGTSGRKYF. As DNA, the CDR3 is TGCGCCAGCACGCAAGAAGCCGGGACTAGCGGAAGGAAGTACTTC.

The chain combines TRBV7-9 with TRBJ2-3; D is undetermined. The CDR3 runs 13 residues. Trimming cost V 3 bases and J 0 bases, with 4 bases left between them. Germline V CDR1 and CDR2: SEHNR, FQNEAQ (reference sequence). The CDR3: CASSFPSTDTQYF. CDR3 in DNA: TGTGCCAGCAGCTTTCCTAGCACAGATACGCAGTATTTT. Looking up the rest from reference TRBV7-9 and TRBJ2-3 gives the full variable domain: DTGVSQNPRHKITKRGQNVTFRCDPISEHNRLYWYRQTLGQGPEFLTYFQNEAQLEKSRLLSDRFSAERPKGSFSTLEIQRTEQGDSAMYLCASSFPSTDTQYFGPGTRLTVL.

Here the CDR3 reads CASSPLPPGTDTYNEQFF. The CDR3 coding sequence is TGTGCCAGCTCACCGTTGCCTCCCGGGACAGATACCTACAATGAGCAGTTCTTC. The rearrangement uses TRBV18 and TRBJ2-1; 7 nucleotides agree with TRBD1. In germline, CDR1 is KGHSH, CDR2 LQKENI. V dropped 3 bases and J dropped 2; count of bases not matched to a gene: 13. The CDR3 sequence is 18 residues long.

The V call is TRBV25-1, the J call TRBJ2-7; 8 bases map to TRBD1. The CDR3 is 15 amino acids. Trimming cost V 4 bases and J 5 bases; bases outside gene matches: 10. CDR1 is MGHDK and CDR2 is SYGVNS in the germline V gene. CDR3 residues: CASSGNRTGSHEQYF. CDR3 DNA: TGTGCCAGCAGTGGTAACCGGACAGGGTCCCACGAGCAGTACTTC.

The CDR3 sequence: CASSTGTGGETQYF. DNA for the CDR3: TGTGCCAGCAGTACCGGGACAGGAGGGGAGACCCAGTACTTC. V and J are TRBV2 and TRBJ2-5, with TRBD1 matching over 8 bases. Looked up from germline, CDR1 is SNHLY and CDR2 is FYNNEI. After removal of 5 bases from V and 5 bases from J, the junction contained 7 bases not matched to a gene. The CDR3 length is 14 residues.

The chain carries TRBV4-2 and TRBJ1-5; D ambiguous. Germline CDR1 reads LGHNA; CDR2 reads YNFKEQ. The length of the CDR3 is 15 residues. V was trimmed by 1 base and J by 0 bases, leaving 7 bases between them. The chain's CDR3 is CASSQGSGSNQPQHF. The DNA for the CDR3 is TGTGCCAGCAGCCAAGGGTCCGGTAGCAATCAGCCCCAGCATTTT.

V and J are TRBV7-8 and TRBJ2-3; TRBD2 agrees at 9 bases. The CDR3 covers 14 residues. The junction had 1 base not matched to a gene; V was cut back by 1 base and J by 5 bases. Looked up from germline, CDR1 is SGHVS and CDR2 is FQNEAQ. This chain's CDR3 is CASSLGTSVDTQYF. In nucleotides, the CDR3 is TGTGCCAGCAGCTTAGGGACTAGCGTAGATACGCAGTATTTT.

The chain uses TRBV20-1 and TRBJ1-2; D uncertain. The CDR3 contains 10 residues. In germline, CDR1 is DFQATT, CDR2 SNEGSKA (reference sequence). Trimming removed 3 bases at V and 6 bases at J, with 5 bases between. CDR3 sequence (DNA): TGCAGTGCTAGGAACAATGGCTACACCTTC. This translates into CSARNNGYTF.

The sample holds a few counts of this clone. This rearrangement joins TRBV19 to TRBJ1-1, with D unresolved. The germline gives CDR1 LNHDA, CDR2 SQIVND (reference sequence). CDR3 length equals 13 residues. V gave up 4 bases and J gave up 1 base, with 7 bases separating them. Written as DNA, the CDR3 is TGTGCCAGTAGTAGGTCCAGGAACACTGAAGCTTTCTTT. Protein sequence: CASSRSRNTEAFF.

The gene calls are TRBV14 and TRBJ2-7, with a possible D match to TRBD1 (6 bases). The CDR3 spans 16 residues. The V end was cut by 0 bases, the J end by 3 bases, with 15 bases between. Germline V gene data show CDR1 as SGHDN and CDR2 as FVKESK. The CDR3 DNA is TGTGCCAGCAGCCAAGATCCTAGCAGGGGATACTACGAGCAGTACTTC. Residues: CASSQDPSRGYYEQYF.

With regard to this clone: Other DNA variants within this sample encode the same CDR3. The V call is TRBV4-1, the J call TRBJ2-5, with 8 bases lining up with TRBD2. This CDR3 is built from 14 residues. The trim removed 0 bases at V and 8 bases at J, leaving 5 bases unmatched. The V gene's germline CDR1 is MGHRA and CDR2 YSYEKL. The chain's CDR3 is CASSQDRGLETQYF. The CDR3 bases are TGCGCCAGCAGCCAAGATAGGGGACTAGAAACCCAGTACTTC.

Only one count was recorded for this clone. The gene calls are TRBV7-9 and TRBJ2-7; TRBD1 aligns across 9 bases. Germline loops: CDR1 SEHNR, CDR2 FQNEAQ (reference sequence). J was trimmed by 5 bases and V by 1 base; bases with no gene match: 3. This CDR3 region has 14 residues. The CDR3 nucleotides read TGTGCCAGCAGCTTAGAACAGGGGGCGGACGAGCAGTACTTC. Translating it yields CASSLEQGADEQYF.

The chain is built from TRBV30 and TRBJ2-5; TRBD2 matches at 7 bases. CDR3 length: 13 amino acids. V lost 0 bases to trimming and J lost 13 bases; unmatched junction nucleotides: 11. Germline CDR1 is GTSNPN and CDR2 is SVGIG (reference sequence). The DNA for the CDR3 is TGTGCCTGGAGTGTACAGGTTGGGGGGGTGCTGTACTTC. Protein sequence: CAWSVQVGGVLYF.

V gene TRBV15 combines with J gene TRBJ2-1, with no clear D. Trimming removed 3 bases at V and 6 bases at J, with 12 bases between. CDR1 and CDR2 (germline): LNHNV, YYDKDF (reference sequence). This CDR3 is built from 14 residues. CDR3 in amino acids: CATSSSSLSNEQFF. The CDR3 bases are TGTGCCACCAGCAGCTCTAGTTTGAGCAATGAGCAGTTCTTC. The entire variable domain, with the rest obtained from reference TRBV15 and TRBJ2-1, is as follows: DAMVIQNPRYQVTQFGKPVTLSCSQTLNHNVMYWYQQKSSQAPKLLFHYYDKDFNNEADTPDNFQSRRPNTSFCFLDIRSPGLGDTAMYLCATSSSSLSNEQFFGPGTRLTVL.

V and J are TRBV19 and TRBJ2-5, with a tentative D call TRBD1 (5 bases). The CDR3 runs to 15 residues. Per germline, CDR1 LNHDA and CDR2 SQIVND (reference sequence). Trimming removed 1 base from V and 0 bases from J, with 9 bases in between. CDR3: CASSIVRRDQETQYF. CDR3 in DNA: TGTGCCAGTAGTATAGTTCGCAGGGACCAAGAGACCCAGTACTTC.

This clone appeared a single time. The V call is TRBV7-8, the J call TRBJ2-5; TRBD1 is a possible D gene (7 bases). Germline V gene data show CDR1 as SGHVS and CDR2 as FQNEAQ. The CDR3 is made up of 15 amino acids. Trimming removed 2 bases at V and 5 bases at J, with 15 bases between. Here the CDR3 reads CASSLLPTGRETQYF. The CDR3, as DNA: TGTGCCAGCAGCTTACTACCGACAGGGAGGGAGACCCAGTACTTC.

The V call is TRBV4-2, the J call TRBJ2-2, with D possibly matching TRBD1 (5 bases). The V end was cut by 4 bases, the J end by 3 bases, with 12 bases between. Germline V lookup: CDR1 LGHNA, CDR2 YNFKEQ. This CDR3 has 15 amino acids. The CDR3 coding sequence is TGTGCCAGCAGCCTTGGGGCATCGGACACCGGGGAGCTGTTTTTT. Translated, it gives CASSLGASDTGELFF.

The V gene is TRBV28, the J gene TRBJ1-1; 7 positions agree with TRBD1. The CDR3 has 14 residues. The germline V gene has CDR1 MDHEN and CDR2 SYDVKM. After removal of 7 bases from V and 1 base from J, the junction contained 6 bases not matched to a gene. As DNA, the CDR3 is TGTGCCAGCACCTCCAACAGGGGGAACACTGAAGCTTTCTTT. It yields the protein CASTSNRGNTEAFF.

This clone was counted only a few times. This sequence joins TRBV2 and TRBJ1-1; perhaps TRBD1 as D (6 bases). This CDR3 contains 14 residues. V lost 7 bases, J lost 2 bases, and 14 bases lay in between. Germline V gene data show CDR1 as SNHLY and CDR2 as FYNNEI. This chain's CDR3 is CASNPTGLNTEAFF. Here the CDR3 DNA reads TGTGCCAGCAACCCGACAGGTTTAAACACTGAAGCTTTCTTT.

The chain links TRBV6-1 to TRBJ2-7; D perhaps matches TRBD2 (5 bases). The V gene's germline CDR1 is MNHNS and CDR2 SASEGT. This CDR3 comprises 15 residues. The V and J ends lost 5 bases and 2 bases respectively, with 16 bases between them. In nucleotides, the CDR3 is TGTGCCAGCAGTTTAGAACGGGGAAAAGCCTACGAGCAGTACTTC. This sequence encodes CASSLERGKAYEQYF.

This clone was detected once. CDR3 DNA: TGTGCCAGCAGCCCGAGCGGGGAGGCCCCCCATGAGCAGTTCTTC. Encoded protein: CASSPSGEAPHEQFF. The gene calls are TRBV5-6 and TRBJ2-1, with 7 bases lining up with TRBD2. The CDR3 has 15 amino acids. Germline values: CDR1 SGHDT, CDR2 YYEEEE. The V segment lost 4 bases and the J segment 8 bases; nucleotides outside the gene matches: 12. Looking up the rest from reference TRBV5-6 and TRBJ2-1 gives the full variable domain: DAGVTQSPTHLIKTRGQQVTLRCSPKSGHDTVSWYQQALGQGPQFIFQYYEEEERQRGNFPDRFSGHQFPNYSSELNVNALLLGDSALYLCASSPSGEAPHEQFFGPGTRLTVL.

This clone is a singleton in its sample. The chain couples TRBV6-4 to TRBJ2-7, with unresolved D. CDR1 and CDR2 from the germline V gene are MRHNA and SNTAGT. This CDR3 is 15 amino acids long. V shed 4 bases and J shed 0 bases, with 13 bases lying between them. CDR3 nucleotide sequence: TGTGCCAGCAGTGCTGATGTAGCAAGCTCCTACGAGCAGTACTTC. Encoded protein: CASSADVASSYEQYF.

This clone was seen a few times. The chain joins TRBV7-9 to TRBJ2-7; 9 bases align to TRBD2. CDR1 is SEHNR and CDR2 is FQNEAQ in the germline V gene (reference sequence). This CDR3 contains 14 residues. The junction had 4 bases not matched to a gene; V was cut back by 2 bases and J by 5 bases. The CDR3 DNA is TGTGCCAGCAGCTTAAGGGGACTAGCACACGAGCAGTACTTC. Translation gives CASSLRGLAHEQYF.